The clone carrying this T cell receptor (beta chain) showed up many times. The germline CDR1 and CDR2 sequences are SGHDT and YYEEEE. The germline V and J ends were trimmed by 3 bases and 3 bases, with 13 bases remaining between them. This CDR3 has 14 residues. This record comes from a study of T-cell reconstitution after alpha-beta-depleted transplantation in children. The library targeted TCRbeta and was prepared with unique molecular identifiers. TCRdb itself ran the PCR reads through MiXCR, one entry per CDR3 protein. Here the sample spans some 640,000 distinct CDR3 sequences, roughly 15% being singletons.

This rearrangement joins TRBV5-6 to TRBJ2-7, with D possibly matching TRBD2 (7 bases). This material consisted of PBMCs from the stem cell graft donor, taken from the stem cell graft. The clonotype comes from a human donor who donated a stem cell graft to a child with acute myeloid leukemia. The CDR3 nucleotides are TGTGCCAGCAGCTGGGAGGGGGATGACTACGAGCAGTACTTC. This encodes CASSWEGDDYEQYF.